The entry below gives a single TCR beta chain sequence along with its context. The use of a sample-barcoded 5' primer and a J-beta primer mix characterized a second PCR of about 7 to 12 cycles. Every molecule of cDNA carried a tag from a template-switch adaptor with 12 random nucleotides. From the 5' RACE reads, TCRdb called clonotypes with MiXCR, one entry per CDR3 protein. The table shows about 1.4 million distinct CDR3 sequences, with approximately 63% occurring only once. The sample belongs to a study of blood T cells in healthy people across ages. This CDR3 is built from 17 residues. V trimming: 4 bases; J trimming: 3 bases; junction bases outside the gene matches: 11. Germline V gene lookup returns CDR1 MGHDK and CDR2 SYGVNS.

The chain is built from TRBV25-1 and TRBJ2-1, with TRBD1 identical over 8 bases. The origin of this receptor is a man aged 18 to 30 in good health. Sequenced sample: blood. The CDR3 is CASSANIRDRFYNEQFF. In DNA, the CDR3 is TGTGCCAGCAGTGCTAATATCCGGGACAGGTTCTACAATGAGCAGTTCTTC.